The 29 T cell receptor beta chains reported below all come from one sample, sequenced in a study of spatial heterogeneity in lung cancer. The time point was: sample taken at primary tumor resection. Tumor, nontumor lung or frozen PBMC supplied whole RNA that was sequenced unsorted. TCRdb reanalysed the 5' RACE reads using MiXCR and keeps one entry per CDR3 protein. The sample contains roughly 25,000 distinct CDR3 sequences, roughly 7% of which appear only once. The source was PBMCs, collected at surgery. These TCRs come from a male donor with early-stage non-small cell lung cancer.

In its sample, this clonotype was seen many times. This chain joins TRBV7-2 and TRBJ2-3; D remains ambiguous. The CDR3 length is 15 residues. V was shortened by 2 bases and J by 0 bases, with 9 bases between the two germline ends. The V gene's germline CDR1 is SGHTA and CDR2 FQGNSA. Here the CDR3 reads CASSLQVSSTDTQYF. CDR3 DNA sequence: TGTGCCAGCAGCTTACAGGTCTCTAGCACAGATACGCAGTATTTT.

This clonotype qualifies as medium-sized. This sequence joins TRBV5-1 and TRBJ2-7, with 8 bases identical to TRBD1. V lost 4 bases, J lost 6 bases, and 6 bases stayed unmatched. CDR3 length: 13 amino acids. Germline V gene data show CDR1 as SGHRS and CDR2 as YFSETQ. CDR3 in amino acids: CASSIGQGGEQYV. The CDR3 DNA sequence: TGCGCCAGCAGCATCGGACAGGGAGGCGAGCAGTACGTC.

The chain is built from TRBV20-1 and TRBJ2-7; 9 nucleotides agree with TRBD1. V lost 6 bases to trimming and J lost 2 bases; unmatched junction nucleotides: 5. This CDR3 contains 13 residues. The germline V gene encodes CDR1 DFQATT and CDR2 SNEGSKA (reference sequence). Written as DNA, the CDR3 is TGCAGTGCCGTGGACAGGGGACCCTACGAGCAGTACTTC. Residues: CSAVDRGPYEQYF.

The table lists this clonotype with many counts. The chain recombines TRBV12-3 or TRBV12-4 with TRBJ2-1; a possible D gene is TRBD2 (5 bases). The CDR3 spans 12 residues. V lost 6 bases and J lost 7, with 10 bases in between. CDR3 protein: CASSWRPNEQFF. CDR3 in DNA: TGTGCCAGCAGCTGGAGGCCGAATGAGCAGTTCTTC.

This clonotype was counted at least ten times. This chain connects TRBV5-1 to TRBJ1-5, with D unclear. Trimming removed 1 base at V and 4 bases at J, with 9 bases between. CDR3 length equals 14 residues. Germline lookup yields CDR1 SGHRS and CDR2 YFSETQ. The DNA for the CDR3 is TGCGCCAGCAGCTTGCGGCCGACTAATCAGCCCCAGCATTTT. It translates to CASSLRPTNQPQHF.

The rearrangement joins TRBV4-2 to TRBJ1-2; D is ambiguous. V was shortened by 4 bases and J by 7 bases, with 10 bases between the two germline ends. The V gene's germline CDR1 is LGHNA and CDR2 YNFKEQ. The CDR3 is 12 amino acids. The CDR3 here is CASSPVWGGYTF. The CDR3 nucleotides read TGTGCCAGCAGCCCCGTCTGGGGTGGCTACACCTTC.

The rearrangement links TRBV10-3 to TRBJ2-5, with D hard to call. The CDR3 loop spans 13 amino acids. V dropped 7 bases and J dropped 8 bases, with 17 bases sitting between them. Germline V gives CDR1 ENHRY, CDR2 SYGVKD. The CDR3 nucleotides read TGTGCCATCAATGGTCAGGACCTGGGAACCCAGTACTTC. Amino acid sequence: CAINGQDLGTQYF.

This clonotype was recorded at least ten times. The rearrangement uses TRBV29-1 and TRBJ2-5, with 11 bases lining up with TRBD2. With V trimmed by 6 bases and J by 4 bases, 4 bases remained unmatched. Germline V gives CDR1 SQVTM, CDR2 ANQGSEA. The CDR3 runs to 13 residues. CDR3 DNA sequence: TGCAGCGTGGCTAGCGGGGGGCCAGAGACCCAGTACTTC. Translating it yields CSVASGGPETQYF.

This clonotype was counted only a few times. The chain is built from TRBV11-2 and TRBJ2-7, with D perhaps matching TRBD2 (6 bases). The CDR3 consists of 14 residues. Germline V CDR1 and CDR2: SGHAT, FQNNGV. Deletions cut 5 bases from V and 4 bases from J, with 15 bases between. CDR3: CASSVGTQGYEQYF. CDR3 in DNA: TGTGCCAGCAGCGTCGGGACTCAGGGATACGAGCAGTACTTC.

This clonotype was recorded many times. The rearrangement uses TRBV5-4 and TRBJ2-6, with a tentative D call TRBD1 (6 bases). Germline V gene data show CDR1 as SGHNT and CDR2 as YYREEE (reference sequence). This CDR3 is 18 amino acids long. V was pared by 4 bases and J by 0 bases, with 17 bases between. CDR3: CASSPSRGGFSGANVLTF. The CDR3 region has the DNA TGTGCCAGCAGCCCATCGAGAGGGGGATTCTCTGGGGCCAACGTCCTGACTTTC.

Within the sample, this clonotype is medium-sized (0.01 to 0.1%). The genes are TRBV27 and TRBJ2-7, with 10 bases matching TRBD1. After removal of 2 bases from V and 6 bases from J, the junction contained 7 bases not matched to a gene. The CDR3 length is 15 residues. Germline V lookup: CDR1 MNHEY, CDR2 SMNVEV (reference sequence). CDR3: CASSLKPTGGLEQYV. CDR3 in DNA: TGTGCCAGCAGTTTAAAGCCGACAGGGGGCCTCGAGCAGTACGTC.

The chain recombines TRBV5-1 with TRBJ2-5; the D is unclear. Per germline, CDR1 SGHRS and CDR2 YFSETQ. The CDR3 consists of 12 residues. Trimming cost V 4 bases and J 2 bases, with 6 bases left between them. CDR3 nucleotides: TGCGCCAGCAGCGTAGTACAAGAGACCCAGTACTTC. As protein: CASSVVQETQYF.

Ten or more counts support this clonotype. The genes are TRBV5-1 and TRBJ1-1, with unresolved D. V was cut by 3 bases and J by 1 base, with 16 bases left in between. Germline loops: CDR1 SGHRS, CDR2 YFSETQ. The CDR3 spans 16 residues. The CDR3 here is CASSSGVAGANTEAFF. As DNA, the CDR3 is TGCGCCAGCAGCTCGGGAGTTGCCGGAGCGAACACTGAAGCTTTCTTT.

The sample holds a few counts of this clonotype. Here the CDR3 DNA reads TGTGCCAGCAGTTTGCTTAGAGTAAGTCAGCCCCAGCATTTT. Encoded protein: CASSLLRVSQPQHF. This chain connects TRBV28 to TRBJ1-5; no reliable D call. The CDR3 is made up of 14 amino acids. V lost 3 bases and J 6 bases, leaving 12 bases between the germline ends. Looked up from germline, CDR1 is MDHEN and CDR2 is SYDVKM.

Remarks on this clonotype: A read error may produce the germline difference seen at one junction end. The J gene is TRBJ2-3, the V gene TRBV6-1, with D maybe TRBD1 (5 bases). The V gene's germline CDR1 is MNHNS and CDR2 SASEGT. The CDR3 is made up of 13 amino acids. For the CDR3, the DNA is TGTGCCAGCAGTGAAGCCCGCAGACAGCGAGTGGATTTT. It codes for CASSEARRQRVDF.

In this sample, this clonotype is medium-sized. The J gene is TRBJ2-3, the V gene TRBV20-1; 8 nucleotides align to TRBD2. The CDR3 runs 15 residues. The V segment lost 2 bases and the J segment 2 bases; nucleotides outside the gene matches: 6. Germline V gene data show CDR1 as DFQATT and CDR2 as SNEGSKA (reference sequence). In nucleotides, the CDR3 is TGCAGTGCTAGAAAACTAGCGGACTACACAGATACGCAGTATTTT. Translation gives CSARKLADYTDTQYF.

The chain is built from TRBV2 and TRBJ2-7; tentative D call: TRBD1 (6 bases). The CDR3 runs to 15 residues. Per germline, CDR1 SNHLY and CDR2 FYNNEI. Trimming took 9 bases from V and 3 from J, leaving 21 bases between them. The CDR3, as DNA: TGTGCCAGTTCCCGGGACAATACGCCCCTCTACGAGCAGTACGTC. Residues: CASSRDNTPLYEQYV.

The chain joins TRBV7-9 to TRBJ2-5, with D unresolved. The CDR3 is made up of 14 amino acids. The V gene's germline CDR1 is SEHNR and CDR2 FQNEAQ (reference sequence). V was cut by 3 bases and J by 2 bases, with 10 bases left in between. The CDR3: CASSFNRVQETQYF. CDR3 sequence (DNA): TGTGCCAGCAGCTTCAACCGGGTTCAAGAGACCCAGTACTTC. The full variable domain, its missing parts supplied by reference TRBV7-9 and TRBJ2-5, is DTGVSQNPRHKITKRGQNVTFRCDPISEHNRLYWYRQTLGQGPEFLTYFQNEAQLEKSRLLSDRFSAERPKGSFSTLEIQRTEQGDSAMYLCASSFNRVQETQYFGPGTRLLVL.

This clonotype showed up many times. The V call is TRBV5-8, the J call TRBJ2-1; D is possibly TRBD1 (6 bases). This CDR3 spans 15 amino acids. Germline V gene data show CDR1 as SGHTS and CDR2 as YDEGEE. The germline V and J ends were trimmed by 0 bases and 5 bases, with 12 bases remaining between them. CDR3 nucleotide sequence: TGTGCCAGCAGCTTGGGACAGGTCGTACACAATGAGCAGTTCTTC. It specifies CASSLGQVVHNEQFF.

This CDR3 is CASNRGGEETQYF. Written as DNA, the CDR3 is TGTGCCAGCAATCGCGGAGGAGAAGAGACCCAGTACTTC. The chain uses TRBV12-3 or TRBV12-4 and TRBJ2-5, with a tentative D call TRBD2 (5 bases). Trimming removed 7 bases from V and 3 bases from J, with 12 bases in between. The CDR3 spans 13 residues.

This clonotype was counted at least ten times. The chain couples TRBV5-1 to TRBJ1-2, with unresolved D. Germline CDR1 reads SGHRS; CDR2 reads YFSETQ. The CDR3 is 14 amino acids. V shed 4 bases and J shed 4 bases, with 14 bases lying between them. This CDR3 is CASSLGTSTYGYTF. The CDR3 nucleotides are TGCGCCAGCAGCCTAGGTACATCGACCTATGGCTACACCTTC.

This clonotype was seen more than once but under ten times. This CDR3 reads CASSSGQGRQPQHF. In DNA, the CDR3 is TGTGCCAGCAGTAGCGGACAGGGCAGGCAGCCCCAGCATTTT. The chain links TRBV12-3 or TRBV12-4 to TRBJ1-5, with TRBD1 matching 8 bases. J lost 7 bases, V lost 5 bases, and 7 bases had no gene match. CDR3 length: 14 amino acids.

There are many counts of this clonotype. The chain has TRBV9 and TRBJ1-2; D gene ambiguous. Trimming pared 4 bases from V and 0 bases from J, leaving 10 bases between. The CDR3 has 14 residues. Germline CDR1 reads SGDLS; CDR2 reads YYNGEE. The CDR3 sequence is CASSLGLANYGYTF. CDR3 nucleotides: TGTGCCAGCAGCCTGGGTCTGGCTAACTATGGCTACACCTTC.

This clonotype was observed many times. The rearrangement joins TRBV20-1 to TRBJ1-2; D unclear. Trimming stripped 0 bases from V and 4 bases from J, with 9 bases between. The CDR3 sequence is 13 residues long. Germline V lookup: CDR1 DFQATT, CDR2 SNEGSKA (reference sequence). The CDR3 DNA follows: TGCAGTGCTAGAGATCAGGTGACCTATGGCTACACCTTC. Translation gives CSARDQVTYGYTF.

The sample holds a few counts of this clonotype. The V gene is TRBV15, the J gene TRBJ1-1; D may be TRBD1 (5 bases). The CDR3 is 17 residues long. The germline V and J ends were trimmed by 2 bases and 2 bases, with 18 bases remaining between them. Germline CDR1 is LNHNV and CDR2 is YYDKDF (reference sequence). This chain's CDR3 is CATSRWLSGRRNTEAFF. The CDR3 bases are TGTGCCACCAGCAGATGGTTATCAGGGAGACGAAACACTGAAGCTTTCTTT.

This clonotype is deemed medium-sized (0.01 to 0.1%). V and J are TRBV28 and TRBJ1-6, with 7 bases identical to TRBD1. Trimming cost V 6 bases and J 6 bases; bases outside gene matches: 2. Germline CDR1 and CDR2: MDHEN and SYDVKM. The CDR3 has 13 amino acids. CDR3 region: CASSRDSNSPLHF. The CDR3 region has the DNA TGTGCCAGCAGCCGGGACAGTAATTCACCCCTCCACTTT.

This clonotype turned up a few times. The V call is TRBV3-1, the J call TRBJ2-2, with a weak D call TRBD1 (5 bases). CDR1 is LGHDT, CDR2 YNNKEL, per germline (reference sequence). The CDR3 runs 15 residues. V was shortened by 4 bases and J by 5 bases, with 14 bases between the two germline ends. The CDR3 region has the DNA TGTGCCAGCAGCCGTGCGGCAGGGATAACCGGGGAGCTGTTTTTT. Protein product: CASSRAAGITGELFF.

At least ten counts were recorded for this clonotype. The V call is TRBV12-3 or TRBV12-4, the J call TRBJ2-5; no clear D gene. The CDR3 is 12 residues long. Deletions cut 4 bases from V and 4 bases from J, with 7 bases between. CDR3 region: CASSSRLETQYF. DNA for the CDR3: TGTGCCAGCAGTTCACGATTAGAGACCCAGTACTTC.

This clonotype was observed at least ten times. The V call is TRBV5-6, the J call TRBJ1-4; 7 bases align to TRBD1. The CDR3 is 13 amino acids. Germline V gene sequence: CDR1 SGHDT, CDR2 YYEEEE. J lost 9 bases, V lost 3 bases, and 5 bases had no gene match. CDR3 residues: CASSYSTGKKLFF. DNA for the CDR3: TGTGCCAGCAGCTATTCGACAGGGAAAAAACTGTTTTTT.